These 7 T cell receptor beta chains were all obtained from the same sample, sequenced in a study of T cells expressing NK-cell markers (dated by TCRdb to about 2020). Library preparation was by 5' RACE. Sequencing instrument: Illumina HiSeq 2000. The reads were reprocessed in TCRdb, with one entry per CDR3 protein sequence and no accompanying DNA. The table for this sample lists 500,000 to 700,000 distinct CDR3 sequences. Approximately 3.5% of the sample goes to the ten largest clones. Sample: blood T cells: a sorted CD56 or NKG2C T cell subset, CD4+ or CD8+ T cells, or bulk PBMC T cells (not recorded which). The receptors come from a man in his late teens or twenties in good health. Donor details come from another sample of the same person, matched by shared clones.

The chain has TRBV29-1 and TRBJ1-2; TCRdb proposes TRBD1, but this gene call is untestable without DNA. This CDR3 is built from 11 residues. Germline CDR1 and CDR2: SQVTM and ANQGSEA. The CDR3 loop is CSVEFQGGYTF.

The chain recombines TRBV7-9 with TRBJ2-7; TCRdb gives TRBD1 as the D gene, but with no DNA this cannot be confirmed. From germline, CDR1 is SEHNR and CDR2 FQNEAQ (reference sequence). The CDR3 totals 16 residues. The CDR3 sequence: CASSPITGGLTYEQYF. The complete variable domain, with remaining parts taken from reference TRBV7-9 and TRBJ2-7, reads DTGVSQNPRHKITKRGQNVTFRCDPISEHNRLYWYRQTLGQGPEFLTYFQNEAQLEKSRLLSDRFSAERPKGSFSTLEIQRTEQGDSAMYLCASSPITGGLTYEQYFGPGTRLTVT.

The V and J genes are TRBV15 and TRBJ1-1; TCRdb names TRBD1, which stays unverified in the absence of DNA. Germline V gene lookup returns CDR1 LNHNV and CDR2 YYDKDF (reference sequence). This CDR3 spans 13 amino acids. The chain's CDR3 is CASESGGSTEAFF.

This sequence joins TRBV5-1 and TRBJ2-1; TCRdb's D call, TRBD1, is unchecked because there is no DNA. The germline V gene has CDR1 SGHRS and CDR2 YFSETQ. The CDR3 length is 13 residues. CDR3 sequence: CASSFDRGGEQFF.

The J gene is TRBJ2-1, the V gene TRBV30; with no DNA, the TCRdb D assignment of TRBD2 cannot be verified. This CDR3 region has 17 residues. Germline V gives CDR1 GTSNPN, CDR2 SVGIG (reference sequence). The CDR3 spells CAWRQYPLAGGTHEQFF.

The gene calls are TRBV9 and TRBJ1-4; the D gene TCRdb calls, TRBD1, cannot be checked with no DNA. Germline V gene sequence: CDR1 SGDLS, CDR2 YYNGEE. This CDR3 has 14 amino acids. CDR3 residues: CASSVGPIGEKLFF.

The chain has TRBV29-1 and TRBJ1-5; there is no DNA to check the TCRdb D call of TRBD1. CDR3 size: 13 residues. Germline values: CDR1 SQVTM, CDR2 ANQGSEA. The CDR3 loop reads CSVADSPGQPQHF.